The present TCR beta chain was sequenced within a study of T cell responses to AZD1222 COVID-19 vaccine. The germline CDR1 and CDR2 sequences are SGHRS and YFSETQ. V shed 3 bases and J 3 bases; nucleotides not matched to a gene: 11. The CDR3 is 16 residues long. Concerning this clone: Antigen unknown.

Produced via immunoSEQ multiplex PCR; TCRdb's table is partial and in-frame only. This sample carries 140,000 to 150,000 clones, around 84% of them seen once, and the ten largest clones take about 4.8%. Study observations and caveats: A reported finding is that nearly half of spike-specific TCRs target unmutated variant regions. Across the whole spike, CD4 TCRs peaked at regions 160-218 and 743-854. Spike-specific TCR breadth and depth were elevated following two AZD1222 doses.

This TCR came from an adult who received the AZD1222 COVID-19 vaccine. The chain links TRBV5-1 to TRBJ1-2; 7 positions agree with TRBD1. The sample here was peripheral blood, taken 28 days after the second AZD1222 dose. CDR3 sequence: CASSSIMTGPDYGYTF. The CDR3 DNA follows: TGCGCCAGCAGCTCTATTATGACAGGGCCTGACTATGGCTACACCTTC.